This TCR beta chain was identified in a study of technical replicates of blood from a few donors. The table came from immunoSEQ multiplex PCR; TCRdb's copy has only in-frame clones and leaves some out. This sample has more than 90,000 clones; approximately 96% occur once, and the top ten carry about 0.21%. The V gene's germline CDR1 is MNHEY and CDR2 SVGAGI. The CDR3 spans 15 residues. V was clipped by 6 bases and J by 4 bases; unmatched bases: 11. This rearrangement joins TRBV6-5 to TRBJ2-5; TRBD1 aligns across 7 bases. This clonotype was sampled from a human donor in good health. Sequenced input: T cells isolated from PBMCs. This CDR3 is CASSKMTGPAETQYF. The CDR3 nucleotides read TGTGCCAGCAGCAAGATGACAGGGCCGGCAGAGACCCAGTACTTC.